The entry below describes one T cell receptor (beta chain). No antigen is known for it. These data belong to a study of chemoradiotherapy in HPV16-positive cancers. Study observations and caveats: The functional HPV-specific definition rests on just a couple of HPV16-positive patients. Candidate HPV-specific clones and E7-related TCR motifs grew in tumor during treatment.

Repeated repertoire sampling spanned the course of chemoradiotherapy. From germline, CDR1 is SEHNR and CDR2 FQNEAQ (reference sequence). The V gene lost 0 bases and the J gene lost 6 bases, with 7 bases spanning the gap. This CDR3 region has 13 residues. Produced via immunoSEQ multiplex PCR; TCRdb's table is partial and in-frame only. The sample holds fewer than 15,000 clones, 63% seen once. V and J are TRBV7-9 and TRBJ2-3, with D unclear. The specimen was collected from a patient who underwent chemoradiotherapy. This TCR derives from a human donor with HPV-associated anogenital cancer. For the CDR3, the DNA is TGTGCCAGCAGCTTAGCGCTGAGGGATACGCAGTATTTT. Amino acid sequence: CASSLALRDTQYF.